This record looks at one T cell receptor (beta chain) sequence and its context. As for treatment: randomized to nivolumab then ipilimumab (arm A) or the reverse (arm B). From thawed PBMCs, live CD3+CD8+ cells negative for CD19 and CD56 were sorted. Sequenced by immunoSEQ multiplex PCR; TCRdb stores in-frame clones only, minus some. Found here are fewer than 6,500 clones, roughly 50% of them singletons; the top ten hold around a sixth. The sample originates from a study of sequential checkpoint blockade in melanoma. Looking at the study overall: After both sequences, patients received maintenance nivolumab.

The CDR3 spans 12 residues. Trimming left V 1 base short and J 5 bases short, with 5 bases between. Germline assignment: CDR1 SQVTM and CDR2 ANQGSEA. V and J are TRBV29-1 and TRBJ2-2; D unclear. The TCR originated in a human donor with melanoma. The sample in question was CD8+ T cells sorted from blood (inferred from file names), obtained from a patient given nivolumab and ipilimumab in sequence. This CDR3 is CSVEAITGELFF. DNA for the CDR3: TGCAGCGTTGAAGCTATTACCGGGGAGCTGTTTTTT.